This entry features one T cell receptor beta chain sequence. This sample was included in a study of blood T cell repertoires in COVID-19. Across the whole study: T cells, B-cell-depleted T cells, or PBMCs supplied cDNA or gDNA.

Only in-frame clones appear in the TCRdb table, and some are missing; sequencing was by immunoSEQ multiplex PCR. The table shows around 430,000 clones, with around 88% occurring only once. Germline V gene sequence: CDR1 MDHEN, CDR2 SYDVKM. V gave up 7 bases and J gave up 8 bases; unmatched junction bases: 10. This CDR3 region has 14 residues. Sequenced input: peripheral blood. This chain joins TRBV28 and TRBJ1-5; TRBD1 matches 8 bases. This receptor was taken from a woman aged 50 to 60 with COVID-19, enrolled during active disease. CDR3 sequence: CASKEQGEVKPQHF. Written as DNA, the CDR3 is TGTGCCAGCAAGGAACAGGGGGAAGTTAAGCCCCAGCATTTT.